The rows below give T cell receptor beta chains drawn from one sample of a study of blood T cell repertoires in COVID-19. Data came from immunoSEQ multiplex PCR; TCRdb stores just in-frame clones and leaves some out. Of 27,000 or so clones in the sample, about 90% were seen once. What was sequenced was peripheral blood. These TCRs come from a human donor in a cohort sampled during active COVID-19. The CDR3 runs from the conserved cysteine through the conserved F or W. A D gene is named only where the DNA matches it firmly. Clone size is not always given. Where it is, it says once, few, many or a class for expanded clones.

TGCGCCAGCAGTGAGTCGAAGGGGGACACCGGGGAGCTGTTTTTT | CASSESKGDTGELFF | NA | TRBV10-1 | 15 | NA | TRBJ2-2
TGCGCCAGCAGCACCGGACAGGGCCTCAGCTCTGGAAACACCATATATTTT | CASSTGQGLSSGNTIYF | few | TRBV5-1 | 17 | TRBD1 | TRBJ1-3
TGTGCCAGCAGCTACCTAATAGCGGGGGGGCCTTACAATGAGCAGTTCTTC | CASSYLIAGGPYNEQFF | NA | TRBV3-1/TRBV3-2 | 17 | TRBD2 | TRBJ2-1
TGTGCCACCAGCAGAGATTTACAGGGGGTACTCTATGGCTACACCTTC | CATSRDLQGVLYGYTF | NA | TRBV15 | 16 | TRBD1 | TRBJ1-2
TGTGCCAGCAGCCAAGCCTTGCGGGAAAAACTGTTTTTT | CASSQALREKLFF | few | TRBV4-2 | 13 | NA | TRBJ1-4
TGTGCTAGTGGTTTGGTACAGAGACAGGGGGCGGACACCGGGGAGCTGTTTTTT | CASGLVQRQGADTGELFF | NA | TRBV12-5 | 18 | TRBD1 | TRBJ2-2
TGTGCCAGCAGTTTATCGTACAGGGCGTGGGAGCAGTACTTC | CASSLSYRAWEQYF | NA | TRBV27 | 14 | NA | TRBJ2-7
TGTGCCAGCAGCTATCGGACTAGCGGGGGGGCGAGGAATGAGCAGTTCTTC | CASSYRTSGGARNEQFF | once | TRBV7-9 | 17 | TRBD2 | TRBJ2-1
TGTGCCAGCAGCCAAGACAAGACAGCCCAAGAGACCCAGTACTTC | CASSQDKTAQETQYF | NA | TRBV14 | 15 | NA | TRBJ2-5
TGTGCCAGCAGTGAAGCGCTGTTGCAGGGGTTCAACGAGCAGTACTTC | CASSEALLQGFNEQYF | NA | TRBV2 | 16 | NA | TRBJ2-7
TGCGCCAGCAGCTTGTTGCCCTTAACAGGGTTGAGGGCCTACGAGCAGTACTTC | CASSLLPLTGLRAYEQYF | NA | TRBV5-1 | 18 | NA | TRBJ2-7
TGCAGTGCTAGTGATGCGGGGGGAGGAGACCAAGAGACCCAGTACTTC | CSASDAGGGDQETQYF | NA | TRBV20-1 | 16 | TRBD2 | TRBJ2-5
TGTGCCAGCAGCCAAAGGGCGGGAACTAGCACAGATACGCAGTATTTT | CASSQRAGTSTDTQYF | NA | TRBV3-1/TRBV3-2 | 16 | NA | TRBJ2-3
TGTGCCAGTAGTAATGAGGACAGGGGAAACTATGGCTACACCTTC | CASSNEDRGNYGYTF | NA | TRBV19 | 15 | TRBD1 | TRBJ1-2
TGTGCCAGCAGTGAACCGAATACCGGGACAGGGGCGATCTATGAGCAGTTCTTC | CASSEPNTGTGAIYEQFF | once | TRBV6-1 | 18 | TRBD1 | TRBJ2-1
TGTGCCTGGAGTGCGAGGGGGCGCCCCTACGAGCAGTACTTC | CAWSARGRPYEQYF | NA | TRBV30 | 14 | TRBD1 | TRBJ2-7
TGTGCCATCAGGGGGGACAGGGGGTCTGAGACCCAGTACTTC | CAIRGDRGSETQYF | NA | TRBV10-3 | 14 | TRBD1 | TRBJ2-5
TGTGCCAGCAGCTCCGGGACAGGGGGCCGTCAGCCCCAGCATTTT | CASSSGTGGRQPQHF | NA | TRBV5-8 | 15 | TRBD1 | TRBJ1-5
TGTGCCAGCAGCGATAATACCGGGACAGGGGTGGGCTACACCTTC | CASSDNTGTGVGYTF | NA | TRBV6-5 | 15 | TRBD1 | TRBJ1-2
TGTGCCAGCAGAAAAGCAGGGGGTAACACCGGGGAGCTGTTTTTT | CASRKAGGNTGELFF | once | TRBV9 | 15 | TRBD1 | TRBJ2-2
TGTGCCAGCTCAAGAGGGCGGGGGAACCCAGATACGCAGTATTTT | CASSRGRGNPDTQYF | NA | TRBV18 | 15 | TRBD2 | TRBJ2-3
TGTGCCAGCAGCTTGGCCGGGGAGACCCAGTACTTC | CASSLAGETQYF | NA | TRBV5-6 | 12 | NA | TRBJ2-5
TGTGCCAGCAGTCCGGACAGGGCAGCAAATCAGCCCCAGCATTTT | CASSPDRAANQPQHF | few | TRBV6-5 | 15 | TRBD1 | TRBJ1-5
TGTGCCAGCAGCTCCGGACTAGCGGGGACAGATACGCAGTATTTT | CASSSGLAGTDTQYF | NA | TRBV7-3 | 15 | TRBD2 | TRBJ2-3
TGTGCCAGCAGGCTAGCGGGGGGTCCCTACGAGCAGTACTTC | CASRLAGGPYEQYF | NA | TRBV3-1/TRBV3-2 | 14 | TRBD2 | TRBJ2-7
TGTGCCAGCAGCCCACAGGGATGGTCCTATAATTCACCCCTCCACTTT | CASSPQGWSYNSPLHF | once | TRBV27 | 16 | NA | TRBJ1-6
TGTGCCAGCAGTTACGAGGTTTCACCCCTCCACTTT | CASSYEVSPLHF | NA | TRBV6-2/TRBV6-3 | 12 | NA | TRBJ1-6
TGTGCCAGCAGCCCCCCCCGGGGGGCGCGTACGGAAAAACTGTTTTTT | CASSPPRGARTEKLFF | NA | TRBV7-9 | 16 | NA | TRBJ1-4
TGTGCCAGCAGCTTGATATCCCCGGGGGGCAGGGCCCTCCACTTT | CASSLISPGGRALHF | once | TRBV5-5 | 15 | NA | TRBJ1-6
TGTGCCAGTAGTAAGTTACGGGACAGCTCCTACGAGCAGTACTTC | CASSKLRDSSYEQYF | NA | TRBV19 | 15 | TRBD1 | TRBJ2-7
TGTGCCAGCAGCTTAACGGGGCTAGCGGGTAGGGAGCAGTTCTTC | CASSLTGLAGREQFF | NA | TRBV11-2 | 15 | TRBD2 | TRBJ2-1
TGTGCCAGCAGCCTACAGGATGCGCAGTATTTT | CASSLQDAQYF | NA | TRBV3-1/TRBV3-2 | 11 | NA | TRBJ2-3
TGTGCCAGTAGCCAAAGCGGGGGGGCAGAGACCCAGTACTTC | CASSQSGGAETQYF | once | TRBV19 | 14 | TRBD2 | TRBJ2-5
TGTGCCAGCTCACCAACGCTAGCGGGGGGCACGTACAATGAGCAGTTCTTC | CASSPTLAGGTYNEQFF | NA | TRBV18 | 17 | TRBD2 | TRBJ2-1
TGCGCCAGCAGCTCTTGGACAAGCAACTATGGCTACACCTTC | CASSSWTSNYGYTF | NA | TRBV5-1 | 14 | NA | TRBJ1-2
TGTGCCAGCAGCCCCGCGGCCGGGAACACTGAAGCTTTCTTT | CASSPAAGNTEAFF | NA | TRBV3-1/TRBV3-2 | 14 | NA | TRBJ1-1
TGTGCCAGCAGTAAGGACAGGGATTATGGCTACACCTTC | CASSKDRDYGYTF | NA | TRBV27 | 13 | TRBD1 | TRBJ1-2
TGTGCCAGCAGCTTGGCCGGCGGGGGGGCCGGAACCGGGGAGCTGTTTTTT | CASSLAGGGAGTGELFF | NA | TRBV5-4 | 17 | TRBD2 | TRBJ2-2
TGTGCCAGCAGCTTAGGGACCCCCGGGGACGAGCAGTACTTC | CASSLGTPGDEQYF | NA | TRBV7-9 | 14 | NA | TRBJ2-7
TGTGCCAGCAGTCCCTCGGGGGGCACGGACTATGGCTACACCTTC | CASSPSGGTDYGYTF | NA | TRBV28 | 15 | NA | TRBJ1-2
TGTGCCAGCAGACCTCCCGGGGGGGCCTCTGATACGCAGTATTTT | CASRPPGGASDTQYF | NA | TRBV7-8 | 15 | TRBD2 | TRBJ2-3
TGTGCCAGCAGCCCATTCTCTCTAGGAGGGATTAATGAAAAACTGTTTTTT | CASSPFSLGGINEKLFF | NA | TRBV7-9 | 17 | NA | TRBJ1-4
TGTGCCAGCAGTGGGGCACGCCTGAGGGGCAATCAGCCCCAGCATTTT | CASSGARLRGNQPQHF | NA | TRBV2 | 16 | NA | TRBJ1-5
TGCGCCAGCAGCCCACTCGGTCGGACCGGGGAGCTGTTTTTT | CASSPLGRTGELFF | NA | TRBV5-1 | 14 | NA | TRBJ2-2
TGCGCCAGCAGCTTGGCCCCACAGGGGGGGACCGGGGAGCTGTTTTTT | CASSLAPQGGTGELFF | NA | TRBV5-1 | 16 | NA | TRBJ2-2
TGTGCCAGCCTGCCGACAGGGGGTGGCTACGAGCAGTACTTC | CASLPTGGGYEQYF | NA | TRBV5-6 | 14 | TRBD1 | TRBJ2-7
TGTGCCAGCAGCCAAGACCCGAGCACCTACTCTGGAAACACCATATATTTT | CASSQDPSTYSGNTIYF | once | TRBV3-1/TRBV3-2 | 17 | NA | TRBJ1-3
TGTGCCAGCAGCCTACAGGGGGCACGGATTGGCTACACCTTC | CASSLQGARIGYTF | few | TRBV5-6 | 14 | TRBD1 | TRBJ1-2
TGTGCCAGCGCGCTAGCTGGGGCCAACGTCCTGACTTTC | CASALAGANVLTF | NA | TRBV6-5 | 13 | NA | TRBJ2-6
TGTGCCAGCAGCTTAGCCGTAAGCGGGGGGGCGTACGAGCAGTACTTC | CASSLAVSGGAYEQYF | NA | TRBV7-2 | 16 | TRBD2 | TRBJ2-7
TGCGCCAGCAGCCAACGGGCGCGGGTAACGAATGAGCAGTTCTTC | CASSQRARVTNEQFF | NA | TRBV4-1 | 15 | NA | TRBJ2-1
TGTGCCAGCAGCCAATTGGGGGGAAGGGAGACCCAGTACTTC | CASSQLGGRETQYF | NA | TRBV3-1/TRBV3-2 | 14 | NA | TRBJ2-5
TGTGCCAGCAGCTTAGCTAGGACGGGACAAGAGACCCAGTACTTC | CASSLARTGQETQYF | NA | TRBV7-9 | 15 | NA | TRBJ2-5
TGTGCCAGCAGCCGGCGGGGGGACACAGATACGCAGTATTTT | CASSRRGDTDTQYF | NA | TRBV7-2 | 14 | TRBD2 | TRBJ2-3
TGCGCCAGCAGCCAAGATATGCGGGCTTTGCGGCCCCTCCACTTT | CASSQDMRALRPLHF | NA | TRBV4-1 | 15 | NA | TRBJ1-6
TGTGCCAGTAGTCTGGGACATGGGGAGGAAAAACTGTTTTTT | CASSLGHGEEKLFF | once | TRBV19 | 14 | NA | TRBJ1-4
TGCGCCAGCAGTGGGACAGCGAGCTCCTACGAGCAGTACTTC | CASSGTASSYEQYF | NA | TRBV5-1 | 14 | TRBD1 | TRBJ2-7
TGTGCCAGCAGCCACCATCGGGGGGGCACAGATACGCAGTATTTT | CASSHHRGGTDTQYF | NA | TRBV3-1/TRBV3-2 | 15 | TRBD2 | TRBJ2-3
TGTGCCAGCAGCCGGAACAGGGCCACCGGGGAGCTGTTTTTT | CASSRNRATGELFF | NA | TRBV3-1/TRBV3-2 | 14 | NA | TRBJ2-2